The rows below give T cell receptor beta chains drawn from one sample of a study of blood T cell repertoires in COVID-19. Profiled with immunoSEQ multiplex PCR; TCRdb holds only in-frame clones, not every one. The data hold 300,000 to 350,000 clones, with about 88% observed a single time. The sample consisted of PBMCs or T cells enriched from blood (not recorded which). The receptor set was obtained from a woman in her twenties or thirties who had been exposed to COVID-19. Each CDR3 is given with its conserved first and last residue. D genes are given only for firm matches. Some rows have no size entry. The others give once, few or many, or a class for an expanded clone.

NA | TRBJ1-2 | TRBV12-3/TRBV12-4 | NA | TGTGCCAGCAGTTTAGACCCAGCGTATGGCTACACCTTC | CASSLDPAYGYTF
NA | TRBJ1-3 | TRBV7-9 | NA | TGTGCCAGCAGCCACACCTCTTTCTCTGGAAACACCATATATTTT | CASSHTSFSGNTIYF
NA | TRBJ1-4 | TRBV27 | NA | TGTGCCAGTATGCACCGGACAGCTAATGAAAAACTGTTTTTT | CASMHRTANEKLFF
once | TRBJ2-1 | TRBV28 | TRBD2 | TGTGCCAGCAGTCCCGCGGGAGCGGGAGAGGGCAATGAGCAGTTCTTC | CASSPAGAGEGNEQFF
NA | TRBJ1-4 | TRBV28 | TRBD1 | TGTGCCAGCAGTTTGCCGGGACAGGGGCATGAAAAACTGTTTTTT | CASSLPGQGHEKLFF
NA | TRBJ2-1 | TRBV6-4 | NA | TGTGCCAGCAGTGAACGAAGCGCTGACTCCTACAATGAGCAGTTCTTC | CASSERSADSYNEQFF
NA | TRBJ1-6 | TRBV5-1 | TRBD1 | TGCGCCAGCAGCTTGGAAGGGCAGGGGGCCTCACCCCTCCACTTT | CASSLEGQGASPLHF
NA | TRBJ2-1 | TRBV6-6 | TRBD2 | TGTGCCAGCTATCGGGGCAGCGGGAGTGGGGTCGTCTTC | CASYRGSGSGVVF
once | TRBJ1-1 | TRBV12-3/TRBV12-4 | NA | TGTGCCAGCAGTTTCGATCGGTGGACTGAAGCTTTCTTT | CASSFDRWTEAFF
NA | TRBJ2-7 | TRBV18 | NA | TGTGCCAGCTCACCACCGTCTACAGGGCGGGAGCAGTACTTC | CASSPPSTGREQYF
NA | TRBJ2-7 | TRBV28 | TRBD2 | TGTGCCAGCAGCCGCGGACTAGCGGGAAAGTACGAGCAGTACTTC | CASSRGLAGKYEQYF
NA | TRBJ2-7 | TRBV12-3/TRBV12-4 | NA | TGTGCCAGCAGTTTGAGAGGGAGGTACGAGCAGTACTTC | CASSLRGRYEQYF
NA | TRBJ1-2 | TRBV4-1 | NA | TGCGCCAGCAGCCTCCTGGAGGTTAACTATGGCTACACCTTC | CASSLLEVNYGYTF
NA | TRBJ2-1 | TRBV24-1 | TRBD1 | TGTGCCACCAGTGATGGGGGACAGGATCCCTACAATGAGCAGTTCTTC | CATSDGGQDPYNEQFF
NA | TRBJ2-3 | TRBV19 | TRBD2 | TGTGCCAGTAGTATAATCCCTAGCGGGAGTCCATCAGATACGCAGTATTTT | CASSIIPSGSPSDTQYF
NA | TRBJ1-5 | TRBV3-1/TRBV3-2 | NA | TGTGCCAGCAGCCAAGACGGGGGGGTCGGCAATCAGCCCCAGCATTTT | CASSQDGGVGNQPQHF
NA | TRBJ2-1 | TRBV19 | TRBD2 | TGTGCCAGTAGTCCAATAGCGGGAGGTAGCTACAATGAGCAGTTCTTC | CASSPIAGGSYNEQFF
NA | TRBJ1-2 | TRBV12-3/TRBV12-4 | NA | TGTGCCAGCAAAACCCCGGACAGTCCTGGCTACACCTTC | CASKTPDSPGYTF
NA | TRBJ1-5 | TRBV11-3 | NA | TGTGCCAGCAGCTTGGGGCAGAATCAGCCCCAGCATTTT | CASSLGQNQPQHF
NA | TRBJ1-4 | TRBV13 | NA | TGTGCCAGCAGCTCCTCGCCTGCGACTAATGAAAAACTGTTTTTT | CASSSSPATNEKLFF
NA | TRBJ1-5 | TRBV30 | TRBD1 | TGTGCCTGGAGTGTACACGGACAGGGGCTTGGGCAGCCCCAGCATTTT | CAWSVHGQGLGQPQHF
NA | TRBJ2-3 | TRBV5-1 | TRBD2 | TGCGCCAGCAGCCAGGGACTAGCGGGGCCGTTGGGGGATACGCAGTATTTT | CASSQGLAGPLGDTQYF
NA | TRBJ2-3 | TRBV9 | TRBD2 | TGTGCCAGCAGCGTACCCCGTAGCGGGGGCACAGATACGCAGTATTTT | CASSVPRSGGTDTQYF
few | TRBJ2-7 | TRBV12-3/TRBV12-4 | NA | TGTGCCAGCAGTGGCGGGGTCTACGAGCAGTACTTC | CASSGGVYEQYF
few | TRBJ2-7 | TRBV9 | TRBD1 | TGTGCCAGCAGCGTAGAACAGGGGCCGTACGAGCAGTACTTC | CASSVEQGPYEQYF
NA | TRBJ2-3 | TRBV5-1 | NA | TGCGCCAGCAGCTTGGTGCCAGGGGAACCCACAGATACGCAGTATTTT | CASSLVPGEPTDTQYF
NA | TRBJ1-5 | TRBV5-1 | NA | TGCGCCAGCAGGGCTGACCAGGGACTTGGACAGCCCCAGCATTTT | CASRADQGLGQPQHF
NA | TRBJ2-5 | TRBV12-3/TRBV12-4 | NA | TGTGCCAGCAGTTTGCGGTCTGGGGAGACCCAGTACTTC | CASSLRSGETQYF
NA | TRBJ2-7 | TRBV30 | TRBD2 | TGTGCAGGTAGCGGGACCTACGAGCAGTACTTC | CAGSGTYEQYF
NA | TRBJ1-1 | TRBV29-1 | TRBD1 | TGCAGCGTCGGGAACAGGGGATTCACTGAAGCTTTCTTT | CSVGNRGFTEAFF
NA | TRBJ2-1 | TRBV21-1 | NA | TGTGCCAGCACCCGGACGCTGAGACAGGGGAGCTCCTACAATGAGCAGTTCTTC | CASTRTLRQGSSYNEQFF
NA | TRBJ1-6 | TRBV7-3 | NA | TGTGCCAGCAGCCGGGGTTATTCACCCCTCCACTTT | CASSRGYSPLHF
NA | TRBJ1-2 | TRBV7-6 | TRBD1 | TGTGCCAGCAGCTTAGGAGGACAGGGGTCTCGTGGCTACACCTTC | CASSLGGQGSRGYTF
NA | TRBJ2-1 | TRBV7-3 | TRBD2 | TGTGCCAGCAGCTTAAGGTCTAGCGGGAGGAGAAATGAGCAGTTCTTC | CASSLRSSGRRNEQFF
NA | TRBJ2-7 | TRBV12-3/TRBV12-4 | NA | TGTGCCAGCAGTTTCAAGCGGCGCTACGAGCAGTACTTC | CASSFKRRYEQYF
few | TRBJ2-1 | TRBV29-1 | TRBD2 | TGCAGCGTTGATTATTCTAGCGGGAACTACAATGAGCAGTTCTTC | CSVDYSSGNYNEQFF
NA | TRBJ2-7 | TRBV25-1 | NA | TGTGCCAGCAGTTCGGGGAGCGAGCAGTACTTC | CASSSGSEQYF
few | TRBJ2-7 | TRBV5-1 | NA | TGCGCCAGCAGCTTGGACGGAGCGTACTACGAGCAGTACTTC | CASSLDGAYYEQYF
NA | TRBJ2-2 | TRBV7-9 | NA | TGTGCCAGCAACACCCCCCGTCTTGGGGCCGAGAACACCGGGGAGCTGTTTTTT | CASNTPRLGAENTGELFF
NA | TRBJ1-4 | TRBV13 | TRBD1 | TGTGCCAGCAGCTCAGCAACCCTTCACAGGGGTACTAATGAAAAACTGTTTTTT | CASSSATLHRGTNEKLFF
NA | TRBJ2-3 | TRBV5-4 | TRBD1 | TGTGCCAGCAGTAGTCCCAGGGGGCCGGATACGCAGTATTTT | CASSSPRGPDTQYF
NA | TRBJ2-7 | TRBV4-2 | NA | TGTGCCAGCAGCCAAGGTGCCGGGTTCTCCTACGAGCAGTACTTC | CASSQGAGFSYEQYF
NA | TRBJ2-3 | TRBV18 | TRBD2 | TGTGCCAGCTCACCACGGACTAGCGGGATTGGCGCTGATACGCAGTATTTT | CASSPRTSGIGADTQYF
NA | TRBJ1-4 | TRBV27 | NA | TGTGCCAGCAGTCTTAATTATAATGAAAAACTGTTTTTT | CASSLNYNEKLFF
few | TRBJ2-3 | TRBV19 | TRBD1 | TGTGCCACACAACCCGGACAGGGGGCGCCAGGAGATACGCAGTATTTT | CATQPGQGAPGDTQYF
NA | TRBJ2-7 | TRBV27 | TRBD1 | TGTGCCAGCAGTTTCTTGGACAGGGGTTACGAGCAGTACTTC | CASSFLDRGYEQYF
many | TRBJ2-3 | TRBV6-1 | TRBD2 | TGTGCCAGCAGTGCCATAGGCGGGAGAGCTAGCACAGATACGCAGTATTTT | CASSAIGGRASTDTQYF
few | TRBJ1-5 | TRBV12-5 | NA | TGTGCTAGTGGTTTGGCGCCCGGGATTCAGCCCCAGCATTTT | CASGLAPGIQPQHF
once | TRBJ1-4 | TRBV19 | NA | TGTGCCAGTAGTATAGTACAGGGCTCAAAGCCTGCAACTAATGAAAAACTGTTTTTT | CASSIVQGSKPATNEKLFF
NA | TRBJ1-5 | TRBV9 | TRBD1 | TGTGCCAGCAGCGGTACAGGGGACCGAGGGCAGCCCCAGCATTTT | CASSGTGDRGQPQHF
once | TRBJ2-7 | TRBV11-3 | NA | TGTGCCAGCAGCTTAATAGCGTCGAGCTCCTACGAGCAGTACTTC | CASSLIASSSYEQYF
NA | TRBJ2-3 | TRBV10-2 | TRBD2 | TGCGCCAGCAGTGAGGCTAGCGGCATAAGCACAGATACGCAGTATTTT | CASSEASGISTDTQYF
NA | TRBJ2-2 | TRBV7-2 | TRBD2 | TGTGCCAGCAGCTTTTCTAGCGGGACCGGGGAGCTGTTTTTT | CASSFSSGTGELFF
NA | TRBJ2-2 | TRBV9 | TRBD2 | TGTGCCAGCAGCTTCGGACTAGCGGGAGATGCCGGGGAGCTGTTTTTT | CASSFGLAGDAGELFF
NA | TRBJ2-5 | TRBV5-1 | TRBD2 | TGCGCCAGCAGCTCTCTAGCGGGAGAAGAGACCCAGTACTTC | CASSSLAGEETQYF
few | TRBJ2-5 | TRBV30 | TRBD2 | TGTGCCTGGAGTCCCCTAGCGGGAGAAGAGACCCAGTACTTC | CAWSPLAGEETQYF